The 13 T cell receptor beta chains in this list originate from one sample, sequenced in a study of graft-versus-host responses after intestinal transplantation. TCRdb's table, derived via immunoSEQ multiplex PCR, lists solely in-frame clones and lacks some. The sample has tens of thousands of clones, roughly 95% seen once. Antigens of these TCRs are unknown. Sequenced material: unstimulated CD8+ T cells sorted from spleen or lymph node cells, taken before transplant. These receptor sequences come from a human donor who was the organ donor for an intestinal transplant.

CDR3 DNA sequence: TGCGCCAGCAGCCTCGTCAGCACCGGGGAGCTGTTTTTT. Translated: CASSLVSTGELFF. V is TRBV4-3 and J is TRBJ2-2; D remains unclear. This CDR3 contains 13 residues. Germline V CDR1 and CDR2: LGHNA, YSLEER. Trimming took off 4 bases at V and 4 bases at J, with 7 bases between the two ends.

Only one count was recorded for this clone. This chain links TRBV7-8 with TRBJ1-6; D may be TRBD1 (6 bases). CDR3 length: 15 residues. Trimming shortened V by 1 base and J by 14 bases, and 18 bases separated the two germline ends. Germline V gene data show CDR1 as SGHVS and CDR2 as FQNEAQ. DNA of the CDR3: TGTGCCAGCAGCTTAGGTCGGACAGCTGGCGGATCCCTCCACTTT. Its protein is CASSLGRTAGGSLHF.

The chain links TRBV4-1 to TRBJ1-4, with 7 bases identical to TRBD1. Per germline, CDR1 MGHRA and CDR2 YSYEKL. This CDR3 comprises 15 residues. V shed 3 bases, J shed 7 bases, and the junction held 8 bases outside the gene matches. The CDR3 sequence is CASSHDGQASEKLFF. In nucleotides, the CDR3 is TGCGCCAGCAGCCATGACGGACAGGCCTCTGAAAAACTGTTTTTT.

The CDR3 sequence: CASSPNPTAASYEQYF. In nucleotides, the CDR3 is TGTGCCAGCAGCCCCAACCCGACAGCCGCCTCCTACGAGCAGTACTTC. The chain couples TRBV7-3 to TRBJ2-7; D may be TRBD1 (5 bases). V lost 5 bases and J 0 bases, leaving 17 bases between the germline ends. The CDR3 spans 16 residues. CDR1 is SGHTA and CDR2 is FQGTGA in the germline V gene.

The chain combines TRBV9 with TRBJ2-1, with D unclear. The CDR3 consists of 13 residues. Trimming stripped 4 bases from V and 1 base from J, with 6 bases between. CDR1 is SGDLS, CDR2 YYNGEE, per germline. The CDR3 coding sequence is TGTGCCAGCAGCCCCCAATCCTACAATGAGCAGTTCTTC. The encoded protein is CASSPQSYNEQFF.

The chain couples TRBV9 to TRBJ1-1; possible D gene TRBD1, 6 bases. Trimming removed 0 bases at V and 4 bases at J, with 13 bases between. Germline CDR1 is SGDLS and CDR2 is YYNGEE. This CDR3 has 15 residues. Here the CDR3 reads CASSVGSGAGTEAFF. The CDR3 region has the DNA TGTGCCAGCAGCGTAGGTTCAGGGGCCGGCACTGAAGCTTTCTTT.

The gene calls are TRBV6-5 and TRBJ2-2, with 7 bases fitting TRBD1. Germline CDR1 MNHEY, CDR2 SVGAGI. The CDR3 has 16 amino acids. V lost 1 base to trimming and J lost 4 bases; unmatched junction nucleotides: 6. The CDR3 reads CASSYFGQDGTGELFF. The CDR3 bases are TGTGCCAGCAGTTACTTTGGACAGGATGGCACCGGGGAGCTGTTTTTT.

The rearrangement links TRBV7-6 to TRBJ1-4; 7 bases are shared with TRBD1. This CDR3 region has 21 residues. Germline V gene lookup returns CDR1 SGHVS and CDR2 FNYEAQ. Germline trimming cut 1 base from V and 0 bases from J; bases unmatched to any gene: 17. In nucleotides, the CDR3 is TGTGCCAGCAGCTTAGAGGGGGGGATCACAGGGGAAGGAGCAACTAATGAAAAACTGTTTTTT. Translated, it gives CASSLEGGITGEGATNEKLFF.

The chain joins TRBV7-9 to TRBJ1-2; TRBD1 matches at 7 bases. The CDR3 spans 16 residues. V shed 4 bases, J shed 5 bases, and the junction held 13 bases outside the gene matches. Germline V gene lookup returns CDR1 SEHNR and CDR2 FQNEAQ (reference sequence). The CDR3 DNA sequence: TGTGCCAGCAGCTCTGAACGGTCCAGGACAGGTTATGGCTACACCTTC. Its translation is CASSSERSRTGYGYTF.

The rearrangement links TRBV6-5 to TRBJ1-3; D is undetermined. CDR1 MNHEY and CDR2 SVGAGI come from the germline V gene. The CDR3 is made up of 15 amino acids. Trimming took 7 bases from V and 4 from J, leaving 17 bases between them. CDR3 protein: CASKTGRDSGNTIYF. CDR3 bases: TGTGCCAGCAAGACCGGCAGAGACTCGGGAAACACCATATATTTT.

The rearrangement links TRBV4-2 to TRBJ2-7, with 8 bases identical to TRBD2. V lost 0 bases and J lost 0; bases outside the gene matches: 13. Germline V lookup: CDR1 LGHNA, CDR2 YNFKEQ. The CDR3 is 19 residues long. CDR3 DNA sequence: TGTGCCAGCAGCCAAGAAGGGGACTTCTTGGCGGGGGGCTCCTACGAGCAGTACTTC. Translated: CASSQEGDFLAGGSYEQYF.

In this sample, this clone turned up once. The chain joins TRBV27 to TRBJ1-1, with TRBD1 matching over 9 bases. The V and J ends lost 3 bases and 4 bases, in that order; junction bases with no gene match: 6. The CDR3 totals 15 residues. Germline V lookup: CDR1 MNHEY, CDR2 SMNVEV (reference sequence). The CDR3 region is CASSFGTGWGTEAFF. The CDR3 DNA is TGTGCCAGCAGTTTTGGGACAGGGTGGGGCACTGAAGCTTTCTTT.

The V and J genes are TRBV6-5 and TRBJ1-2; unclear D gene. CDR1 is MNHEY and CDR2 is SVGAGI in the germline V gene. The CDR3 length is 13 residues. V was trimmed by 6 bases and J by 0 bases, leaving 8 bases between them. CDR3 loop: CASSFGTNYGYTF. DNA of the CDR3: TGTGCCAGCAGCTTCGGTACTAACTATGGCTACACCTTC.